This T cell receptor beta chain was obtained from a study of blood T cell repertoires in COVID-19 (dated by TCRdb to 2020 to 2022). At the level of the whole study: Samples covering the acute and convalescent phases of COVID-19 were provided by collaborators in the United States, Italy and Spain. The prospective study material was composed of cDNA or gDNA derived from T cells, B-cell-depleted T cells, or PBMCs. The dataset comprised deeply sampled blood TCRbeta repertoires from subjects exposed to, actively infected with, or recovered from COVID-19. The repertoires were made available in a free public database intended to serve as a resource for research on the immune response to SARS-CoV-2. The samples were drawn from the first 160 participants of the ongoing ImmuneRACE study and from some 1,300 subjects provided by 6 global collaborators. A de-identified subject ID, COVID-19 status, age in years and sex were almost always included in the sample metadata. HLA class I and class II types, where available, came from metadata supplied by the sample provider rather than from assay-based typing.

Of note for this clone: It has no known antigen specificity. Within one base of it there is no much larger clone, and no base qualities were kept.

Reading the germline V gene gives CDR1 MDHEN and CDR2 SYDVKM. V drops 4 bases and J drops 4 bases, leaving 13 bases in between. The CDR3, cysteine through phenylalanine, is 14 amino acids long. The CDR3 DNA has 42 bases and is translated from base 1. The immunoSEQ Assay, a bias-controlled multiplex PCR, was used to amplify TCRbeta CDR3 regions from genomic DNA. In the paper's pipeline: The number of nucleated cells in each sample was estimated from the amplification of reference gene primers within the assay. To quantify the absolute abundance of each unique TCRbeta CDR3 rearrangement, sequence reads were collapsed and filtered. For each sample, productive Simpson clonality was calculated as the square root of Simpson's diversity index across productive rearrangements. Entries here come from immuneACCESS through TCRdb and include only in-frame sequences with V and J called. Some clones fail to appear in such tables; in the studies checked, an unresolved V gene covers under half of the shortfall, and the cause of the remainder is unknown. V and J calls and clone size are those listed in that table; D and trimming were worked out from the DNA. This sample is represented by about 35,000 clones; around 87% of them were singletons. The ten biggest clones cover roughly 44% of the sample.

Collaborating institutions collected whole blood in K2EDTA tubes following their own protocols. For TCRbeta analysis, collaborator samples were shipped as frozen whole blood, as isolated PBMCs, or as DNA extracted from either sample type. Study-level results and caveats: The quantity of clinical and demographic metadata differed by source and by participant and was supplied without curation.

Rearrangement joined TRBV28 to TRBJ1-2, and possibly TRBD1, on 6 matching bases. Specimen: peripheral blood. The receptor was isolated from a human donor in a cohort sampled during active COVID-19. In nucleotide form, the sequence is TGTGCCAGCAGTTCATCAGGGGAAGCCTATGGCTACACCTTC. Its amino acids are CASSSSGEAYGYTF.